Sequencing of this T cell receptor (beta chain) was carried out in a study of radiation and T cells in renal cell carcinoma. Whole-study findings and limits: Dominant CDR3 motifs were more common in irradiated tumors than controls. Irradiated tumors had higher TCR clonality than control tumors. Intratumoral heterogeneity was not captured in these approximately 1 g regions.

Treatment: 15 Gy SBRT to primary tumor, nephrectomy 4 weeks later. Nephrectomy followed 15 Gy stereotactic body radiation by 4 weeks. On this clone itself: The antigen remains undetermined. This CDR3 is also generated by other DNA sequences in the sample.

CDR3 length: 15 amino acids. The V gene's germline CDR1 is SGHDT and CDR2 YYEEEE. Trimming shortened V by 4 bases and J by 1 base, and 11 bases separated the two germline ends. Data came from immunoSEQ multiplex PCR; TCRdb stores just in-frame clones and leaves some out. The table includes nearly 20,000 clones, 55% to 80% detected once. The V gene is TRBV5-6, the J gene TRBJ2-2; D is perhaps TRBD1 (5 bases). The sample in question was tumor tissue, obtained from a patient whose treatment included radiotherapy and nephrectomy. The source is a woman aged 70-85 years with renal cell carcinoma. The CDR3 DNA reads as TGTGCCAGCAGCCCCAGGGCGAAGAACACCGGGGAGCTGTTTTTT. Its protein is CASSPRAKNTGELFF.